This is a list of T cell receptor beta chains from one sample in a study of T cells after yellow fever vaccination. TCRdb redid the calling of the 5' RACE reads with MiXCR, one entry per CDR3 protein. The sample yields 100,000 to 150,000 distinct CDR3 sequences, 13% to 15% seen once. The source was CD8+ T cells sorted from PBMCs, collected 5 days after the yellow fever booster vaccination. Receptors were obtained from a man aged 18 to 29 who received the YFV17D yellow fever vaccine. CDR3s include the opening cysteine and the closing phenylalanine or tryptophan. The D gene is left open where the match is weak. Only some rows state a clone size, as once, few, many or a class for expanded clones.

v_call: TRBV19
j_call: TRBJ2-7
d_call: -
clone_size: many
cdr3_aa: CASSIAPRSEQYF
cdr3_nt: TGTGCCAGTAGTATAGCCCCTCGGAGCGAGCAGTACTTC

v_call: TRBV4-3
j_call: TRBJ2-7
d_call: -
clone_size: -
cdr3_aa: CASSQDRRGHDQYF
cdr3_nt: TGCGCCAGCAGCCAAGATAGGAGGGGACACGATCAGTACTTC

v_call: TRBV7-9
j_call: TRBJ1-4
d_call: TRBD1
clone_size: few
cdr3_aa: CASSLGGGVGEKLFF
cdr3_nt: TGTGCCAGCAGCTTAGGAGGGGGCGTAGGAGAAAAACTGTTTTTT

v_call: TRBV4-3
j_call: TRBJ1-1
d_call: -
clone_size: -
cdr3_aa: CASSPLQGNTEAFF
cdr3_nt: TGCGCCAGCAGCCCCCTACAGGGAAACACTGAAGCTTTCTTT

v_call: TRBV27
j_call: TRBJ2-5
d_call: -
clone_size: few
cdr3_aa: CASRVCRDTQETQYF
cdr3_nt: TGTGCCAGCAGGGTTTGCCGGGACACCCAAGAGACCCAGTACTTC

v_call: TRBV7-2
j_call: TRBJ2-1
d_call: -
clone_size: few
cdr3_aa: CASSRGPEQFF
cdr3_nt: TGTGCCAGCAGCCGGGGACCTGAGCAGTTCTTC

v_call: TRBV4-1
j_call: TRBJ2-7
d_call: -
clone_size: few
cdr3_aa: CASSQDPTGSYEQYF
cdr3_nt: TGCGCCAGCAGCCAAGACCCCACAGGGTCCTACGAGCAGTACTTC

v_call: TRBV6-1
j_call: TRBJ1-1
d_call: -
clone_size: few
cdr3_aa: CASSEVRSRIAPEAFF
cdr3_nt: TGTGCCAGCAGTGAGGTCCGGAGCCGGATCGCTCCTGAAGCTTTCTTT

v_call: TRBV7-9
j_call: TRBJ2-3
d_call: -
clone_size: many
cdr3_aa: CAAGPDTQYF
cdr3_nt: TGTGCCGCCGGACCAGATACGCAGTATTTT

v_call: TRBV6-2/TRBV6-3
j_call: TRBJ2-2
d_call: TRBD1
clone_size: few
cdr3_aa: CASSYYPTGEAGELFF
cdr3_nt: TGTGCCAGCAGTTATTACCCGACAGGGGAGGCCGGGGAGCTGTTTTTT

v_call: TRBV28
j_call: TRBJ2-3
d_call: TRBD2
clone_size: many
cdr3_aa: CASSYPPSGGLSTDTQYF
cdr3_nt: TGTGCCAGCAGTTATCCACCTAGCGGGGGCCTCAGCACAGATACGCAGTATTTT

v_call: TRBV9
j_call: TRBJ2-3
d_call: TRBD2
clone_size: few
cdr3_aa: CASSPWGGGGADTQYF
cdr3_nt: TGTGCCAGCAGCCCTTGGGGCGGGGGGGGAGCAGATACGCAGTATTTT

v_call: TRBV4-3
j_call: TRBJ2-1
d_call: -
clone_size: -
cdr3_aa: CASSIDWGASYNEQFF
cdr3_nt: TGCGCCAGCAGCATCGACTGGGGGGCGTCCTACAATGAGCAGTTCTTC